Shown below are 8 T cell receptor beta chains from a single sample sequenced in a study of blood T cell repertoires in COVID-19. The repertoire was sequenced with immunoSEQ multiplex PCR; TCRdb's copy has only in-frame clones and lacks some. This table has a few hundred thousand clones, 87% appearing once. Sequences were obtained from PBMCs or T cells enriched from blood (not recorded which). The origin of the receptors is a man under 40 who had recovered from COVID-19.

The V and J genes are TRBV6-2 or TRBV6-3 and TRBJ1-6, with D uncertain. There are 17 residues in the CDR3. CDR1 and CDR2 (germline): MNHEY, SVGEGT. V was clipped by 2 bases and J by 8 bases, with 19 bases between them. CDR3 amino acids: CASSYPGISVRDSPLHF. DNA of the CDR3: TGTGCCAGCAGTTACCCCGGGATTTCAGTCCGTGATTCACCCCTCCACTTT.

Remarks on this clone: The junction differs from germline at one of its ends, possibly a read error. This rearrangement joins TRBV6-5 to TRBJ1-2; D might be TRBD1 (5 bases). In germline, CDR1 is MNHEY, CDR2 SVGAGI. There are 12 residues in the CDR3. DNA for the CDR3: TGTGCCAGCGGGCAGGGTAACTCTGGCTACACCTTC. Translating gives CASGQGNSGYTF.

This chain uses TRBV9 with TRBJ2-1, with 11 bases that match TRBD2. CDR3 size: 15 residues. V lost 2 bases, J lost 4 bases, and 2 bases stayed unmatched. Germline-derived CDR1 and CDR2 are SGDLS and YYNGEE. CDR3 sequence (DNA): TGTGCCAGCAGCGTGACTAGCGGGGCTTACAATGAGCAGTTCTTC. Encoded protein: CASSVTSGAYNEQFF. The entire variable domain, with the rest obtained from reference TRBV9 and TRBJ2-1, is as follows: DSGVTQTPKHLITATGQRVTLRCSPRSGDLSVYWYQQSLDQGLQFLIQYYNGEERAKGNILERFSAQQFPDLHSELNLSSLELGDSALYFCASSVTSGAYNEQFFGPGTRLTVL.

The CDR3 sequence: CAWGPLTGQSYGYTF. CDR3 nucleotides: TGTGCCTGGGGACCCTTGACCGGACAGTCCTATGGCTACACCTTC. The chain recombines TRBV30 with TRBJ1-2, with D maybe TRBD1 (6 bases). Between the trimmed V and J ends, which lost 5 bases and 4 bases, there was a span of 20 bases. The CDR3 has 15 amino acids. Germline V gene sequence: CDR1 GTSNPN, CDR2 SVGIG (reference sequence).

The V and J genes are TRBV27 and TRBJ2-5; maybe TRBD2 (5 bases). The germline CDR1 and CDR2 sequences are MNHEY and SMNVEV (reference sequence). The V and J ends lost 4 bases and 2 bases respectively, with 11 bases between them. The length of the CDR3 is 14 residues. The CDR3: CASSSAGHQETQYF. Written as DNA, the CDR3 is TGTGCCAGCAGTTCCGCGGGCCATCAAGAGACCCAGTACTTC.

The chain employs TRBV6-1 and TRBJ1-3; tentatively, D is TRBD1 (6 bases). Trimming pared 2 bases from V and 8 bases from J, leaving 16 bases between. CDR3 length equals 15 residues. CDR1 and CDR2 from the germline V gene are MNHNS and SASEGT. The CDR3 here is CASSEILGATDTIYF. The CDR3 region has the DNA TGTGCCAGCAGTGAAATCCTGGGGGCGACGGACACCATATATTTT.

This chain uses TRBV4-3 with TRBJ2-3; 8 bases match TRBD1. CDR3 length: 16 residues. J was trimmed by 2 bases and V by 4 bases; bases with no gene match: 8. The germline gives CDR1 LGHNA, CDR2 YSLEER. Here the CDR3 reads CASSPRDRGTTDTQYF. CDR3 sequence (DNA): TGCGCCAGCAGCCCCCGCGACAGGGGTACCACAGATACGCAGTATTTT.

The chain's CDR3 is CAWSTAGGKLFF. CDR3 in DNA: TGTGCCTGGTCCACTGCTGGTGGAAAACTGTTTTTT. V is TRBV30 and J is TRBJ1-4; the D is unclear. The germline V gene encodes CDR1 GTSNPN and CDR2 SVGIG (reference sequence). The CDR3 is 12 amino acids. V lost 5 bases, J lost 10 bases, and 14 bases lay in between.